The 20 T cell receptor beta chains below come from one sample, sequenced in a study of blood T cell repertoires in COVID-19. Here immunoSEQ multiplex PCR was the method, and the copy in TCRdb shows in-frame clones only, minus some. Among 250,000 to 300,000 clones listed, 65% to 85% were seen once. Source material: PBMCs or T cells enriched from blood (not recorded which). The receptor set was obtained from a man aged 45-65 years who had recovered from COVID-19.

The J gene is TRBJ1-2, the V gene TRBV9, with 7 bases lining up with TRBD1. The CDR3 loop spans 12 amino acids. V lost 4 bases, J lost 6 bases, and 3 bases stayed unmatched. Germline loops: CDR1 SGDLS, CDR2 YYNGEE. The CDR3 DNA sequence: TGTGCCAGCAGCTATCAGGGGGATGGCTACACCTTC. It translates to CASSYQGDGYTF.

CDR3 DNA: TGTGCCAGCAGCCAGGGGACAGCCGGTAGGACCGGGGAGCTGTTTTTT. It encodes CASSQGTAGRTGELFF. This chain joins TRBV5-5 and TRBJ2-2; the match to TRBD1 covers 7 bases. J lost 5 bases, V lost 4 bases, and 11 bases had no gene match. The CDR3 is made up of 16 amino acids. Germline V lookup: CDR1 SGHKS, CDR2 YYEKEE (reference sequence).

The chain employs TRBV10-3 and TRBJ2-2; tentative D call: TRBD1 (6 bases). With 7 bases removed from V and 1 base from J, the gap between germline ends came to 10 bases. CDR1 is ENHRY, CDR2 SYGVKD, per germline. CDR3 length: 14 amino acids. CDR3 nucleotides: TGTGCCATCAAAACGGACAGGAACACCGGGGAGCTGTTTTTT. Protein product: CAIKTDRNTGELFF.

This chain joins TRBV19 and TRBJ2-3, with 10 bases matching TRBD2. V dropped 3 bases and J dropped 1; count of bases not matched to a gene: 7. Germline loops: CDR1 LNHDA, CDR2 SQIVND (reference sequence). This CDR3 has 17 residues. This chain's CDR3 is CASSIFGLAGGTDTQYF. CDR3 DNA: TGTGCCAGTAGTATTTTCGGGCTAGCGGGAGGCACAGATACGCAGTATTTT.

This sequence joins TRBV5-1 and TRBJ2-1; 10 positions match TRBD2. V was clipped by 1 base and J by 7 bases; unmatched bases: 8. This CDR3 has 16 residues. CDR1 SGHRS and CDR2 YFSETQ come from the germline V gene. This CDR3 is CASSLQGLASWNEQFF. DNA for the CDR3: TGCGCCAGCAGCTTGCAGGGACTAGCGAGTTGGAATGAGCAGTTCTTC.

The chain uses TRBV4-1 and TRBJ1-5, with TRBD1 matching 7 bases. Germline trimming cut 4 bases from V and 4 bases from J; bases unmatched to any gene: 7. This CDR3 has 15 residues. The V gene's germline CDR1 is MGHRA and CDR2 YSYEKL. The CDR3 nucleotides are TGCGCCAGCAGCCGGGCCCAGGGGGAAAATCAGCCCCAGCATTTT. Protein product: CASSRAQGENQPQHF.

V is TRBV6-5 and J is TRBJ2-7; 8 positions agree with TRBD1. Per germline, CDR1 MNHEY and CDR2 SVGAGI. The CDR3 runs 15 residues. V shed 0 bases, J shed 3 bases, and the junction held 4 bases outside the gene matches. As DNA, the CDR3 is TGTGCCAGCAGTTACTCGCAGGGGGCGGTCTACGAGCAGTACTTC. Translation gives CASSYSQGAVYEQYF.

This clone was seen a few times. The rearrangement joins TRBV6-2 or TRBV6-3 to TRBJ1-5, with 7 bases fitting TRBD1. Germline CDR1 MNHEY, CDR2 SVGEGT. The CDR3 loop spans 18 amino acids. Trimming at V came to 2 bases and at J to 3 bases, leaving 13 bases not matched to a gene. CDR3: CASSYTLARGYNNQPQHF. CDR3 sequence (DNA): TGTGCCAGCAGTTACACCTTGGCCAGGGGGTATAACAATCAGCCCCAGCATTTT.

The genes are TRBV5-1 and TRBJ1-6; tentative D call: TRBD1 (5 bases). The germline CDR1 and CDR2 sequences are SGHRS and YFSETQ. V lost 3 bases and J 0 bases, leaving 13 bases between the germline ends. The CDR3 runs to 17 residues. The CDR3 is CASSSGQGSSYNSPLHF. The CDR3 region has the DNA TGCGCCAGCAGCTCGGGTCAGGGCAGCTCCTATAATTCACCCCTCCACTTT.

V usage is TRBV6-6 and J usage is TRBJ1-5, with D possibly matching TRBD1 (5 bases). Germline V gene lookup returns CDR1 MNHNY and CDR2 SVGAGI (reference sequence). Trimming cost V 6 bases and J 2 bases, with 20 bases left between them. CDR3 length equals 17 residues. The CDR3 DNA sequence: TGTGCCAGCAGCCGAGCTGAAAGGGGCCTAGGCAATCAGCCCCAGCATTTT. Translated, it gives CASSRAERGLGNQPQHF.

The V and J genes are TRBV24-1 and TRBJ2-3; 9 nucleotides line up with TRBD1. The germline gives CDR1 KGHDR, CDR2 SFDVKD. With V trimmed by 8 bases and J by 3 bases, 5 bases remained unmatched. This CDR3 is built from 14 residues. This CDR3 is CATTGTGRTDTQYF. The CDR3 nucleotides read TGTGCCACCACCGGGACAGGGCGGACAGATACGCAGTATTTT.

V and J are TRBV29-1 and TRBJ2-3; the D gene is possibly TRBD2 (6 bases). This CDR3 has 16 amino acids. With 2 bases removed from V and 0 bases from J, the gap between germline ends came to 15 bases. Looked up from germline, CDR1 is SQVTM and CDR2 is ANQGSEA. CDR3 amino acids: CSVELAEGPSTDTQYF. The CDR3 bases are TGCAGCGTTGAATTGGCGGAGGGGCCGAGCACAGATACGCAGTATTTT.

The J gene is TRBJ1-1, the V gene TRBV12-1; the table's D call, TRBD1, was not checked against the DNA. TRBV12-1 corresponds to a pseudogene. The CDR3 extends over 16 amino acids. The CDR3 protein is CASSKNGQRMNTEAFF. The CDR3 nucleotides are TGTGCCAGCAGCAAAAACGGACAGAGGATGAACACTGAAGCTTTCTTT.

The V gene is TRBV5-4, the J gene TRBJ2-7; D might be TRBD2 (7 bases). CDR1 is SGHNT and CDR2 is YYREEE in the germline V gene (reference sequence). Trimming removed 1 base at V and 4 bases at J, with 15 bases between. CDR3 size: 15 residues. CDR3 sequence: CASSLLGGRGYEQYF. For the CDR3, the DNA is TGTGCCAGCAGCTTGCTAGGGGGGAGGGGTTACGAGCAGTACTTC.

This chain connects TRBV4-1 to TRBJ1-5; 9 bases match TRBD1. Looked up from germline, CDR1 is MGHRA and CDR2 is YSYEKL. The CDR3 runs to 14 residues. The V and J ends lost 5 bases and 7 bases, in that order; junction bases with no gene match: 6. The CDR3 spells CASSKQGAGQPQHF. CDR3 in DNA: TGCGCCAGCAGCAAACAGGGGGCTGGCCAGCCCCAGCATTTT.

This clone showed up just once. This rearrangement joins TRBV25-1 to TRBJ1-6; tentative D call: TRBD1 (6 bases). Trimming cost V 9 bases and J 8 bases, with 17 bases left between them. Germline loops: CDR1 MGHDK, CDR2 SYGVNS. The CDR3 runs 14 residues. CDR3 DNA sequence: TGTGCCAGTCTGCCTACAGGGTGGGATTCACCCCTCCACTTT. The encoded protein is CASLPTGWDSPLHF.

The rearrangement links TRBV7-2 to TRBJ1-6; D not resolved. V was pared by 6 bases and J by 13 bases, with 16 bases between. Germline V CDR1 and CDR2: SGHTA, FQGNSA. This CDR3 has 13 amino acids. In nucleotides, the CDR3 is TGTGCCAGCAGAGGCAGGCCCCGCGTCCCCCTCCACTTT. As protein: CASRGRPRVPLHF.

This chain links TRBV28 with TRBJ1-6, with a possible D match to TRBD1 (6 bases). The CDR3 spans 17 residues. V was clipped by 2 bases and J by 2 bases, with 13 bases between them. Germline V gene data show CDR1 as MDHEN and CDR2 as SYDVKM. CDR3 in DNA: TGTGCCAGCAGTTTAGGGCACAGGGCCCCCTATAATTCACCCCTCCACTTT. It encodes CASSLGHRAPYNSPLHF.

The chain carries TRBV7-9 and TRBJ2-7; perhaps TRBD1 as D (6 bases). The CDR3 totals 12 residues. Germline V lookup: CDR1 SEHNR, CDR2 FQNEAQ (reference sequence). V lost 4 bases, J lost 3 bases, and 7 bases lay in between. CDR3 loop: CASSSTGYEQYF. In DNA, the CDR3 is TGTGCCAGCAGCTCGACAGGCTACGAGCAGTACTTC.

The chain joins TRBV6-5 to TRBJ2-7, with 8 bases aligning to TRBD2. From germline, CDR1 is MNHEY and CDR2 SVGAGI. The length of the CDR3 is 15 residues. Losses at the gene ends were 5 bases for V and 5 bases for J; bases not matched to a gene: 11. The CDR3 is CASSPTIQRENEQYF. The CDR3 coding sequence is TGTGCCAGCAGTCCGACCATACAGCGGGAGAACGAGCAGTACTTC.